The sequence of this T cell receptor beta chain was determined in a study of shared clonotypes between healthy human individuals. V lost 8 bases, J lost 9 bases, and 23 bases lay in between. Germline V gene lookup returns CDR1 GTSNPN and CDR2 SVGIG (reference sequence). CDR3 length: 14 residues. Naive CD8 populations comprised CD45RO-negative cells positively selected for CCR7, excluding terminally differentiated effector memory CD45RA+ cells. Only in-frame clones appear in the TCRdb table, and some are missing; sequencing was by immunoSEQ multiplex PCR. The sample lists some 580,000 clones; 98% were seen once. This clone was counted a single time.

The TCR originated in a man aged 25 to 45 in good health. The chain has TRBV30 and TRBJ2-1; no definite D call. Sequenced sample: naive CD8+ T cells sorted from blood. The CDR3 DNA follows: TGTGCCCATCCTGTCCAGGACCAGGTCGGTGAGCAGTTCTTC. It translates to CAHPVQDQVGEQFF.